The entry below gives a single T cell receptor beta chain sequence along with its context. The data belong to a study of cytomegalovirus exposure and HLA in healthy donors. V was clipped by 2 bases and J by 3 bases; unmatched bases: 6. CDR3 length: 16 amino acids. CDR1 is MNHEY and CDR2 is SVGAGI in the germline V gene. The PCR employed 60 Vbeta primers together with 13 Jbeta primers. The repertoire was sequenced with immunoSEQ multiplex PCR; TCRdb's copy has only in-frame clones and lacks some. The repertoire table contains roughly 100,000 clones. The receptor's source is a man between 40 and 49 years old in good health and CMV-seronegative. The specimen was PBMCs. The V gene is TRBV6-5, the J gene TRBJ2-7; the match to TRBD2 covers 11 bases. The CDR3 region is CASSYRSLAGDYEQYF. The CDR3 DNA reads TGTGCCAGCAGTTACCGTTCACTAGCGGGAGACTACGAGCAGTACTTC.